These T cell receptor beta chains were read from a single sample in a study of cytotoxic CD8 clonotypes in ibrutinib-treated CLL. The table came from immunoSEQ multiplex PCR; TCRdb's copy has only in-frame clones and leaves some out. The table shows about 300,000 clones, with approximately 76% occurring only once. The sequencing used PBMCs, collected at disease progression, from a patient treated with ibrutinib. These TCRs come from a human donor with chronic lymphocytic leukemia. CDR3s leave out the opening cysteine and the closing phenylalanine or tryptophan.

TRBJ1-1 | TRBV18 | ASSPGLANTEAF
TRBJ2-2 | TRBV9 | ASSVGEGELF
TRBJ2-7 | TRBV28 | ASMEGQGSYEQY
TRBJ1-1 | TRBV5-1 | ASKVKQGWPSGQAF
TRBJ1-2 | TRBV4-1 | ASSETGGNYGYT
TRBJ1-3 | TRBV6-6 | ASSPTGTGNTIY
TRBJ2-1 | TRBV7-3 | ASSPMASSSYNEQF
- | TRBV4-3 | ASSQDHWTSEREQY
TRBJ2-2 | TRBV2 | ASSRLVAAGELF
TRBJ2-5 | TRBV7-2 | ASSLVGGVGYWETQY
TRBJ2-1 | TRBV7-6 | ASSFRDRGPNEQF
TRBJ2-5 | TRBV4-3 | ASSQGSQETQY
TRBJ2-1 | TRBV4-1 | ASSSYSDSPNEQF